Listed below are T cell receptor beta chains from one sample, sequenced in a study of blood T cell repertoires in COVID-19. The data were produced by immunoSEQ multiplex PCR, yet TCRdb's version contains in-frame clones alone and is incomplete. Counted here are more than 95,000 clones, roughly nine tenths occurring once; the ten biggest clones make up about 15%. Sequencing was performed on peripheral blood. Receptor source: a woman of 80 years or more in a cohort sampled during active COVID-19. Each CDR3 is given with its conserved first and last residue. Fields, in order: clone size, J gene, V gene, D gene, CDR3 DNA, CDR3 protein. The D gene is left open where the match is weak. Some rows mark clone size as missing; the rest say once, few, many or name a class of expanded clone.

>-|TRBJ2-7|TRBV27|-
TGTGCCAGCACTTCCCTGAGGGGGTACGAGCAGTACTTC
CASTSLRGYEQYF
>-|TRBJ2-2|TRBV3-1/TRBV3-2|TRBD1
TGTGCCAGCAGCCAAAGGGGGACAGGGGGCAATGGGGAGCTGTTTTTT
CASSQRGTGGNGELFF
>-|TRBJ1-2|TRBV10-3|TRBD1
TGTGCCATCAGTGACCGGGACAGGGGCGACTATGGCTACACCTTC
CAISDRDRGDYGYTF
>-|TRBJ2-3|TRBV24-1|-
TGTGCCACCAGTGATTCCTCTTCCCGTTGGACTCGACAGTATTTT
CATSDSSSRWTRQYF
>-|TRBJ2-5|TRBV6-5|TRBD2
TGTGCCAGCAGTTTTACTAGCGGGGGGCAAGAGACCCAGTACTTC
CASSFTSGGQETQYF
>-|TRBJ1-5|TRBV6-5|-
TGTGCCAGCAGTTACTCTTTGTCGGGGGGTCAGCCCCAGCATTTT
CASSYSLSGGQPQHF
>-|TRBJ1-1|TRBV19|TRBD1
TGTGCCAGTACCATCCGGGACAGGGTTATCTTT
CASTIRDRVIF
>-|TRBJ2-1|TRBV5-1|-
TGCGCCAGCAGCTTGGCTGCGTCAAGCTCCTACAATGAGCAGTTCTTC
CASSLAASSSYNEQFF
>-|TRBJ2-7|TRBV7-2|-
TGTGCCAGCAGCTTATTCCAGGGTTCCTACGAGCAGTACTTC
CASSLFQGSYEQYF
>-|TRBJ2-5|TRBV28|-
TGTGCCAGCAGTTCAGGGGCCCAAGAGACCCAGTACTTC
CASSSGAQETQYF
>-|TRBJ1-5|TRBV2|-
TGTGCCAGCAAAGGAGATAGCAATCAGCCCCAGCATTTT
CASKGDSNQPQHF
>once|TRBJ2-1|TRBV29-1|TRBD1
TGCAGCGCCTACGGACAGGGAAACTCCTACAATGAGCAGTTCTTC
CSAYGQGNSYNEQFF
>-|TRBJ1-2|TRBV30|-
TGTGCCTGGAGTTTCTCGGACAGCTTGGGGAACACCTTC
CAWSFSDSLGNTF
>-|TRBJ2-1|TRBV7-3|-
TGTGCCAGCAGCCAGGAGGGGAGCTCCTACAATGAGCAGTTCTTC
CASSQEGSSYNEQFF
>-|TRBJ2-7|TRBV27|-
TGTGCCAGCAGCCGCCATTCGGAGGGCCAAGGCGAGCAGTACTTC
CASSRHSEGQGEQYF
>-|TRBJ2-5|TRBV19|-
TGTGCCAGTAGTATAGGGGGGCGGCAAGAGACCCAGTACTTC
CASSIGGRQETQYF
>-|TRBJ2-3|TRBV15|-
TGTGCCACCCGACTAGGGAGGAACACAGATACGCAGTATTTT
CATRLGRNTDTQYF
>-|TRBJ2-3|TRBV28|TRBD2
TGTGCCATTCTAGCGGGAGGGGGGCGGACAGATACGCAGTATTTT
CAILAGGGRTDTQYF
>-|TRBJ2-5|TRBV2|TRBD2
TGTGCCAGCAGCGTCGGGACTAGCGTCTCGACTCAAGAGACCCAGTACTTC
CASSVGTSVSTQETQYF
>-|TRBJ1-2|TRBV5-1|TRBD1
TGCGCCAGCAGCAGTCCGGGACAGGGGCCGACGCGCAGATTACTCAACTATGGCTACACCTTC
CASSSPGQGPTRRLLNYGYTF
>-|TRBJ2-7|TRBV19|TRBD1
TGTGCCAGTAGTATAACCGGGACAGGGACCTACGAGCAGTACTTC
CASSITGTGTYEQYF
>-|TRBJ2-5|TRBV4-1|-
TGCGCCAGCAGCCAAGAAGTGGGCCTCGGAACCCAGTACTTC
CASSQEVGLGTQYF
>once|TRBJ2-7|TRBV6-2/TRBV6-3|TRBD2
TGTGCCAGCAGTTCAATCAGCCGCGGGAGTGGGTACGAGCAGTACTTC
CASSSISRGSGYEQYF
>-|TRBJ1-3|TRBV5-1|-
TGCGCCAGCAGCTTCGGTGACAGCTCTGGAAACACCATATATTTT
CASSFGDSSGNTIYF
>-|TRBJ2-1|TRBV27|-
TGTGCCAGCAGTTTAGAAGCGGGCTATTCCTACAATGAGCAGTTCTTC
CASSLEAGYSYNEQFF
>-|TRBJ2-1|TRBV5-1|TRBD2
TGCGCCAGCAGCTTGGCCGGGACTAGCGGGACATACAATGAGCAGTTCTTC
CASSLAGTSGTYNEQFF
>once|TRBJ2-7|TRBV5-1|-
TGCGCCAGCAGTGCGGGGTCGGCGAGCTACGAGCAGTACTTC
CASSAGSASYEQYF
>-|TRBJ2-5|TRBV10-3|TRBD2
TGTGCCATCAAGGCAGTAGCGGGAGGAAGCGAGACCCAGTACTTC
CAIKAVAGGSETQYF
>-|TRBJ2-5|TRBV19|-
TGTGCCAGTAGTACCGGGATCCAAGAGACCCAGTACTTC
CASSTGIQETQYF